This entry is about one T cell receptor (beta chain). The antigen remains undetermined. The entry originates in a study of blood T cells in healthy people across ages. Study-wide context: About one barcoded beta molecule was captured per two T cells (by template switching).

Combining a sample-barcoded 5' primer with a J-beta primer mix, a second PCR ran for roughly 7 to 12 cycles. TCRdb fed the 5' RACE reads into MiXCR, producing one record per CDR3 protein. The table lists about 600,000 distinct CDR3 sequences, around half of them singletons, with 20% to 25% in the top ten. Study-wide results and limits: Using unsorted PBMCs precluded a conclusive naive versus antigen-experienced comparison. Per million T cells, TCR beta diversity dropped about linearly as age rose.

Germline V gene lookup returns CDR1 DFQATT and CDR2 SNEGSKA (reference sequence). The CDR3 has 11 residues. The V and J ends lost 5 bases and 5 bases respectively, with 9 bases between them. The J gene is TRBJ2-5, the V gene TRBV20-1; D remains ambiguous. The TCR comes from a man of 80 years or more in good health. Sequenced: blood. The CDR3 bases are TGCAGTGCTGGACCGCGCGAGACCCAGTACTTC. It yields the protein CSAGPRETQYF.